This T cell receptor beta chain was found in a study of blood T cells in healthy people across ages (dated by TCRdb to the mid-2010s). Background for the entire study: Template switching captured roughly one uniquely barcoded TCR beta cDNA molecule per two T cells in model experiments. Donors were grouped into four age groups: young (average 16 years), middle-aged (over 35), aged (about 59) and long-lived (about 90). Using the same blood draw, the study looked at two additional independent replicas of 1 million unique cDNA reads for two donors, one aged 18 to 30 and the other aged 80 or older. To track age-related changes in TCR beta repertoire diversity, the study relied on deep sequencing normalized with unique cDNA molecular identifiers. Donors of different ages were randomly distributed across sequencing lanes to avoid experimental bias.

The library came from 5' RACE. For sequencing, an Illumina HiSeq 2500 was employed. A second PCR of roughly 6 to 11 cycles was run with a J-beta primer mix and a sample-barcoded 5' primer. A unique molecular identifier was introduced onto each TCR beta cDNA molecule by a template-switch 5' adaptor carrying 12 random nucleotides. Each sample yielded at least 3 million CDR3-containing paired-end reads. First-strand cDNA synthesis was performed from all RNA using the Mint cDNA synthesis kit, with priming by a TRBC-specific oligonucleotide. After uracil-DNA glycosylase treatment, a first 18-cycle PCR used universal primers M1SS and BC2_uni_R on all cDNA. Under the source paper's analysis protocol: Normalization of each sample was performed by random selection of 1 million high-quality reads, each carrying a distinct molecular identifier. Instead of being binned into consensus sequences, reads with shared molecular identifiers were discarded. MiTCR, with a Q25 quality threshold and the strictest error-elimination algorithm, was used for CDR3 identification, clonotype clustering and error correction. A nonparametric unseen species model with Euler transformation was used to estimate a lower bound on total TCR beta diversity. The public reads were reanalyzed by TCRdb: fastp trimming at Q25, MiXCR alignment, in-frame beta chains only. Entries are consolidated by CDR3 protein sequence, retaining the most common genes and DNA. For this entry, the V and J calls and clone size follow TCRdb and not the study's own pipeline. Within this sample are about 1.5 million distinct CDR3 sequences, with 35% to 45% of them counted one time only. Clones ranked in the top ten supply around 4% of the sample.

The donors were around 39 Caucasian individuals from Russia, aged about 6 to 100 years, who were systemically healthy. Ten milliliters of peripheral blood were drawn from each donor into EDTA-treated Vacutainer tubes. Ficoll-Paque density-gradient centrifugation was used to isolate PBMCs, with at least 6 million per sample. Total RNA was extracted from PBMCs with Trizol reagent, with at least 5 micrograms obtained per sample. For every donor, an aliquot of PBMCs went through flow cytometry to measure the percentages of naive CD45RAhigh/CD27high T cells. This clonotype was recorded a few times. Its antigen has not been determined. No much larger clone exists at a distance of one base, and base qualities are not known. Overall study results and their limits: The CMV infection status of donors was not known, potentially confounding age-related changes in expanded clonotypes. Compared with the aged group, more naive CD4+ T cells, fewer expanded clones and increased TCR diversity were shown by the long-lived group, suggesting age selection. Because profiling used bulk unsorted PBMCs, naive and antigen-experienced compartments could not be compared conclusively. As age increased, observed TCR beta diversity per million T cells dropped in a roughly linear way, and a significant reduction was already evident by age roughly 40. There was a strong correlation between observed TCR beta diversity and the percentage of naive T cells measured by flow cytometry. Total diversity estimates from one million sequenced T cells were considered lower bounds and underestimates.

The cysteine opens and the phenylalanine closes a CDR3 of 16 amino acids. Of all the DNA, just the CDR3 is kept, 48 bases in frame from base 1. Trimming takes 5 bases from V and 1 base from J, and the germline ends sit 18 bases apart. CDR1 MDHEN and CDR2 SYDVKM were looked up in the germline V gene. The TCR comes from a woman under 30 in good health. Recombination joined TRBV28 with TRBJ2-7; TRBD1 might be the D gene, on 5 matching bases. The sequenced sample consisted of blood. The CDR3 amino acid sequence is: CASSTRDMLKSYEQYF. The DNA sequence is TGTGCCAGCAGTACCAGGGATATGTTGAAATCCTACGAGCAGTACTTC.